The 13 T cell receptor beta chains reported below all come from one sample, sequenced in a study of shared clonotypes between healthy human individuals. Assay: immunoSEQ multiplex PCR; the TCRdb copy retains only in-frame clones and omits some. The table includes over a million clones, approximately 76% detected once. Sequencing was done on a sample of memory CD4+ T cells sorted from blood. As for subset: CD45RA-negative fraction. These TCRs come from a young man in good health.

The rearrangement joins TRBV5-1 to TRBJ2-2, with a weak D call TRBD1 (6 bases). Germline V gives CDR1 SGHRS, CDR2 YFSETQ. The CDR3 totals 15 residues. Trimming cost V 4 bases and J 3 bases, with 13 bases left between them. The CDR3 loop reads CASSPRTEHTGELFF. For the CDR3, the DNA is TGCGCCAGCAGCCCCAGGACAGAACACACCGGGGAGCTGTTTTTT.

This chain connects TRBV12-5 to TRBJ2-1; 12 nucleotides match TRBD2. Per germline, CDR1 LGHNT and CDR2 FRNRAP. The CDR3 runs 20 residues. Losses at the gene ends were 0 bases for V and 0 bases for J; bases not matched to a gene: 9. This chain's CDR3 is CASGLVYLAGGPHSYNEQFF. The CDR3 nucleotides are TGTGCTAGTGGTTTGGTATACCTAGCGGGAGGGCCCCACTCCTACAATGAGCAGTTCTTC.

CDR3 loop: CASSQDLGSGRAGKNIQYF. Written as DNA, the CDR3 is TGCGCCAGCAGCCAAGACCTAGGTAGCGGGAGGGCTGGCAAAAACATTCAGTACTTC. The chain recombines TRBV4-3 with TRBJ2-4, with 11 positions matching TRBD2. Germline CDR1 and CDR2: LGHNA and YSLEER. With 0 bases clipped from V and 3 bases from J, the junction kept 10 bases outside the gene matches. The CDR3 is 19 amino acids.

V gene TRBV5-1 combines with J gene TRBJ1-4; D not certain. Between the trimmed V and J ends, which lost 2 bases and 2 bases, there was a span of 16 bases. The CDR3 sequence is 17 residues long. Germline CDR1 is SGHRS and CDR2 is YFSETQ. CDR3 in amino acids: CASSFRTPMMTNEKLFF. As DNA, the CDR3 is TGCGCCAGCAGCTTCCGGACCCCCATGATGACTAATGAAAAACTGTTTTTT.

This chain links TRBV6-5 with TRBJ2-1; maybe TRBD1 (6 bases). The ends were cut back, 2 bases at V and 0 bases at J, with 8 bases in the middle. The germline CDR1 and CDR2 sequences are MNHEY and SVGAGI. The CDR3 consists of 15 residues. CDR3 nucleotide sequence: TGTGCCAGCAGTTACCGACAGGACTCCTACAATGAGCAGTTCTTC. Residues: CASSYRQDSYNEQFF.

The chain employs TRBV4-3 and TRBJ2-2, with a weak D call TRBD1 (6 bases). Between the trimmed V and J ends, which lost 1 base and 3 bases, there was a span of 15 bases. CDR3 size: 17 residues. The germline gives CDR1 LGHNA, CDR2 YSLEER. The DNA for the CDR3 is TGCGCCAGCAGCCAAGGGCAGGACAGCCGCTACACCGGGGAGCTGTTTTTT. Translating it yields CASSQGQDSRYTGELFF.

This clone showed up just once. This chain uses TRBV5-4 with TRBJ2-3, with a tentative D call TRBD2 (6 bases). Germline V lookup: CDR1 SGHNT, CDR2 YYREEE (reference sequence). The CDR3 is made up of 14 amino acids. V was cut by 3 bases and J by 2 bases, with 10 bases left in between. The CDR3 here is CASSSIAATDTQYF. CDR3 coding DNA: TGTGCCAGCAGCTCTATAGCGGCCACAGATACGCAGTATTTT.

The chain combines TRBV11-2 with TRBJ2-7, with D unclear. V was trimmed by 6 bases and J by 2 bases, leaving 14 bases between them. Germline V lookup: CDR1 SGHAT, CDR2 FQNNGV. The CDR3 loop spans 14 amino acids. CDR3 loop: CASRVSEFAYEQYF. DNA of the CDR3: TGTGCCAGCAGAGTGTCCGAGTTTGCCTACGAGCAGTACTTC.

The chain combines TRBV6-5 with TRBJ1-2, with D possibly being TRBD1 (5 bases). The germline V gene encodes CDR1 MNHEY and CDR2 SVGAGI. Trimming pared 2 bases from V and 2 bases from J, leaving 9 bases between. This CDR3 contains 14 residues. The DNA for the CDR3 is TGTGCCAGCAGTTACCGTCAGGGAAACTATGGCTACACCTTC. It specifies CASSYRQGNYGYTF.

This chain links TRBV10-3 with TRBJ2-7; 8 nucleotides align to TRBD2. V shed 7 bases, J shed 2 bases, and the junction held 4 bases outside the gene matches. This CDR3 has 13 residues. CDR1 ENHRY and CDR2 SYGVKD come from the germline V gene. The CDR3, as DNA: TGTGCCATCAAAGCGGGGGACCCCTACGAGCAGTACTTC. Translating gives CAIKAGDPYEQYF.

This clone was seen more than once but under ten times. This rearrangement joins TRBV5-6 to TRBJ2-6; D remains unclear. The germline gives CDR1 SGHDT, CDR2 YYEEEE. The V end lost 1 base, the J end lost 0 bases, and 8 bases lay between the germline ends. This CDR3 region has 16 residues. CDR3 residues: CASSLRLSSGANVLTF. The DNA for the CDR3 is TGTGCCAGCAGCTTGAGGTTAAGCTCTGGGGCCAACGTCCTGACTTTC.

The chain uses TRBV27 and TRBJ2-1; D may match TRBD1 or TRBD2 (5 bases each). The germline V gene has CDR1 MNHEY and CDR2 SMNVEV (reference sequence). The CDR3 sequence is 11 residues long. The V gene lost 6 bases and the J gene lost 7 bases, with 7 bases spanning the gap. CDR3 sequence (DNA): TGTGCCAGCAGCAGGGAGAATGAGCAGTTCTTC. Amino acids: CASSRENEQFF.

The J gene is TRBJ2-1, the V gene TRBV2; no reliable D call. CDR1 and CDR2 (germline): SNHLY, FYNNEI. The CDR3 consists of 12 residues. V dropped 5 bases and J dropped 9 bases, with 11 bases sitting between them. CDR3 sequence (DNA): TGTGCCAGCAGTTCTACTTCTAGTGAGCAGTTCTTC. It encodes CASSSTSSEQFF.